This entry lists 21 T cell receptor beta chains sequenced from one sample in a study of blood T cell repertoires in COVID-19. Sequenced by immunoSEQ multiplex PCR; TCRdb stores in-frame clones only, minus some. The sample consists of more than 100,000 clones, less than 75% of them appearing once. Sequencing used peripheral blood. These receptor sequences come from a human donor with acute or convalescent COVID-19. The donor label of this sample is uncertain.

CDR3 sequence: CSVDEGASGAPIGTQYF. In DNA form, the CDR3 reads TGCAGCGTTGACGAAGGGGCTAGCGGAGCCCCAATCGGGACCCAGTACTTC. This chain joins TRBV29-1 and TRBJ2-5, with 7 bases that match TRBD2. CDR1 SQVTM and CDR2 ANQGSEA come from the germline V gene. V lost 3 bases, J lost 7 bases, and 20 bases stayed unmatched. The CDR3 extends over 17 amino acids.

V gene TRBV25-1 combines with J gene TRBJ2-1, with TRBD1 as a possible D gene (5 bases). V lost 1 base, J lost 6 bases, and 13 bases lay in between. This CDR3 is 15 amino acids long. Germline V gene lookup returns CDR1 MGHDK and CDR2 SYGVNS. In DNA form, the CDR3 reads TGTGCCAGCAGTGAATGGCAGGGTTTACGCAATGAGCAGTTCTTC. Translation gives CASSEWQGLRNEQFF.

The chain combines TRBV11-2 with TRBJ2-6, with 7 bases fitting TRBD1. The CDR3 totals 19 residues. J gave up 0 bases and V 4 bases, and 12 bases lay outside the gene matches. CDR1 SGHAT and CDR2 FQNNGV come from the germline V gene. The chain's CDR3 is CASSSGGGYFDSGANVLTF. Written as DNA, the CDR3 is TGTGCCAGCAGCTCAGGGGGTGGGTACTTTGACTCTGGGGCCAACGTCCTGACTTTC.

This clone was counted a few times. The J gene is TRBJ2-1, the V gene TRBV28, with 10 positions matching TRBD1. The V and J ends lost 6 bases and 9 bases, in that order; junction bases with no gene match: 11. The CDR3 is 15 amino acids. Germline V gene data show CDR1 as MDHEN and CDR2 as SYDVKM. The CDR3 DNA sequence: TGTGCCAGCAGCGACAGGGGGCGGCGATTTGGTGAGCAGTTCTTC. It encodes CASSDRGRRFGEQFF.

This clone was recorded a few times. The chain links TRBV5-1 to TRBJ2-3; 7 bases align to TRBD2. Per germline, CDR1 SGHRS and CDR2 YFSETQ. Germline trimming cut 1 base from V and 0 bases from J; bases unmatched to any gene: 2. This CDR3 has 15 residues. The CDR3 DNA sequence: TGCGCCAGCAGCTTGAGCGGGGCCAGCACAGATACGCAGTATTTT. Translated, it gives CASSLSGASTDTQYF.

As concerns this clone: Additional DNA sequences in this sample encode the identical CDR3. The chain is built from TRBV5-1 and TRBJ2-1; TRBD2 matches at 14 bases. The CDR3 is 15 residues long. V trimming: 3 bases; J trimming: 6 bases; junction bases outside the gene matches: 2. Germline V gene sequence: CDR1 SGHRS, CDR2 YFSETQ. The CDR3 region has the DNA TGCGCCAGCAGCTGGACTAGCGGGGGGACCAATGAGCAGTTCTTC. It yields the protein CASSWTSGGTNEQFF.

V is TRBV10-3 and J is TRBJ1-1; the match to TRBD1 covers 9 bases. CDR1 and CDR2 from the germline V gene are ENHRY and SYGVKD. CDR3 length equals 12 residues. V shed 11 bases, J shed 5 bases, and the junction held 6 bases outside the gene matches. CDR3 DNA: TGTGCCGCCGGACAGGGGAGGACTGAAGCTTTCTTT. It yields the protein CAAGQGRTEAFF.

The rearrangement uses TRBV7-2 and TRBJ1-5; 9 bases align to TRBD1. The CDR3 runs 18 residues. The germline CDR1 and CDR2 sequences are SGHTA and FQGNSA. The J segment lost 0 bases and the V segment lost 1 base, leaving 7 bases of the junction unmatched. CDR3 loop: CASSLVGQGLGSNQPQHF. The CDR3 DNA reads TGTGCCAGCAGCTTAGTGGGACAGGGCTTAGGTAGCAATCAGCCCCAGCATTTT. Using reference TRBV7-2 and TRBJ1-5 for the parts outside the CDR3, the full variable domain is GAGVSQSPSNKVTEKGKDVELRCDPISGHTALYWYRQSLGQGLEFLIYFQGNSAPDKSGLPSDRFSAERTGGSVSTLTIQRTQQEDSAVYLCASSLVGQGLGSNQPQHFGDGTRLSIL.

V is TRBV27 and J is TRBJ1-1; D may be TRBD1 (5 bases). Germline V gives CDR1 MNHEY, CDR2 SMNVEV (reference sequence). The ends were cut back, 2 bases at V and 2 bases at J, with 9 bases in the middle. The CDR3 has 14 residues. The CDR3 bases are TGTGCCAGCAGTTTAGGGGGGAGCAACACTGAAGCTTTCTTT. Translation gives CASSLGGSNTEAFF.

The rearrangement joins TRBV5-1 to TRBJ1-6; 8 positions match TRBD1. Trimming took 5 bases from V and 7 from J; bases not matched to a gene: 5. The CDR3 has 14 amino acids. Germline assignment: CDR1 SGHRS and CDR2 YFSETQ. The CDR3, as DNA: TGCGCCAGCAGTCAGGGGGCCGGGAATTCACCCCTCCACTTT. Its protein is CASSQGAGNSPLHF.

This clone has just a few counts. The J gene is TRBJ2-2, the V gene TRBV2; perhaps TRBD2 as D (5 bases). V lost 5 bases and J lost 5, with 9 bases in between. Germline-derived CDR1 and CDR2 are SNHLY and FYNNEI. The CDR3 consists of 13 residues. CDR3 DNA: TGTGCCAGCAGTTCGGACTGGACCGGGGAGCTGTTTTTT. Its translation is CASSSDWTGELFF.

This chain uses TRBV10-3 with TRBJ1-1; perhaps TRBD1 as D (5 bases). The CDR3 covers 13 residues. Germline V lookup: CDR1 ENHRY, CDR2 SYGVKD. V lost 10 bases to trimming and J lost 0 bases, with 12 bases between them. The CDR3 loop is CATNRLMNTEAFF. For the CDR3, the DNA is TGTGCCACCAACAGGCTTATGAACACTGAAGCTTTCTTT.

The genes are TRBV4-1 and TRBJ1-2; D possibly corresponds to TRBD1 (6 bases). V dropped 1 base and J dropped 0 bases, with 18 bases sitting between them. The V gene's germline CDR1 is MGHRA and CDR2 YSYEKL. CDR3 length: 18 amino acids. The CDR3 DNA reads TGCGCCAGCAGCCAAGGGATCCTCAAGGGGACACCTAACTATGGCTACACCTTC. It is translated as CASSQGILKGTPNYGYTF.

This sequence joins TRBV30 and TRBJ1-4, with D possibly matching TRBD1 (5 bases). Germline V CDR1 and CDR2: GTSNPN, SVGIG (reference sequence). This CDR3 has 15 amino acids. The V gene lost 2 bases and the J gene lost 4 bases, with 14 bases spanning the gap. CDR3 amino acids: CAWSSGVGVNEKLFF. For the CDR3, the DNA is TGTGCCTGGAGTAGTGGGGTAGGGGTTAATGAAAAACTGTTTTTT.

This clone was seen only a few times. V gene TRBV11-3 combines with J gene TRBJ2-7; D may be TRBD1 (8 bases). Trimming cost V 8 bases and J 6 bases, with 17 bases left between them. Looked up from germline, CDR1 is SGHNT and CDR2 is YENEEA. The length of the CDR3 is 13 residues. The DNA of the CDR3 is TGTGCCAGCGGGAGGGACCAGGGGGCCGAGCAGTACTTC. Translated: CASGRDQGAEQYF.

The V and J genes are TRBV5-8 and TRBJ1-3, with 7 bases identical to TRBD1. The CDR3 covers 18 residues. Germline lookup yields CDR1 SGHTS and CDR2 YDEGEE. J lost 0 bases, V lost 4 bases, and 13 bases had no gene match. CDR3 sequence: CASSPGQRTLSSGNTIYF. CDR3 in DNA: TGTGCCAGCAGCCCGGGACAGCGGACCCTCTCCTCTGGAAACACCATATATTTT.

This clone has just a few counts. The J gene is TRBJ2-2, the V gene TRBV2, with 8 bases that match TRBD1. Germline V CDR1 and CDR2: SNHLY, FYNNEI. Trimming removed 5 bases from V and 7 bases from J; junction bases left unmatched: 12. The CDR3 covers 16 residues. In DNA, the CDR3 is TGTGCCAGCAGTCCGAATGTCAGGGGGCAGGGCGGGGAGCTGTTTTTT. It codes for CASSPNVRGQGGELFF.

This chain links TRBV27 with TRBJ1-6; D unresolved. The CDR3 loop spans 13 amino acids. V was clipped by 2 bases and J by 10 bases, with 9 bases between them. Germline CDR1 is MNHEY and CDR2 is SMNVEV (reference sequence). CDR3 nucleotide sequence: TGTGCCAGCAGTTTAGCCAGTCCCTCACCCCTCCACTTT. Encoded protein: CASSLASPSPLHF.

This chain uses TRBV30 with TRBJ2-3, with 9 positions matching TRBD2. The length of the CDR3 is 16 residues. Germline CDR1 is GTSNPN and CDR2 is SVGIG (reference sequence). Losses at the gene ends were 0 bases for V and 1 base for J; bases not matched to a gene: 5. CDR3 in amino acids: CAWSVPLAGGTDTQYF. The CDR3 DNA is TGTGCCTGGAGTGTACCGTTAGCGGGGGGCACAGATACGCAGTATTTT.

The gene calls are TRBV30 and TRBJ1-2; D uncertain. V lost 8 bases and J lost 3, with 13 bases in between. This CDR3 is 12 amino acids long. Germline loops: CDR1 GTSNPN, CDR2 SVGIG (reference sequence). The CDR3 region has the DNA TGTGCCAGACACCACGGGGACTATGGCTACACCTTC. Protein product: CARHHGDYGYTF.

The V and J genes are TRBV3-1 (or the pseudogene TRBV3-2) and TRBJ1-4; D may be TRBD1 (5 bases). The germline CDR1 and CDR2 sequences are LGHDT and YNNKEL (reference sequence). Between the trimmed V and J ends, which lost 4 bases and 1 base, there was a span of 10 bases. CDR3 length: 15 amino acids. The CDR3 protein is CASSPWGVTNEKLFF. The CDR3 nucleotides are TGTGCCAGCAGCCCCTGGGGGGTAACTAATGAAAAACTGTTTTTT.